The 28 T cell receptor beta chains below all came from one sample that was sequenced in a study of OX40 agonist ivuxolimab in advanced cancers. Repertoires were generated with immunoSEQ multiplex PCR, while TCRdb's copy carries only in-frame clones and drops some. The sample comprises about 86,000 clones, 70% to 90% of which are singletons, and over 1.2% rests with the top ten. The sample was CD4+ or CD8+ T cells sorted from blood, taken in a trial of the OX40 agonist ivuxolimab. Receptors were obtained from an adult with an advanced solid tumor such as melanoma, head and neck, liver or kidney cancer.

V usage is TRBV9 and J usage is TRBJ2-3; 10 bases are shared with TRBD2. Germline assignment: CDR1 SGDLS and CDR2 YYNGEE. There are 18 residues in the CDR3. V shed 0 bases and J 3 bases; nucleotides not matched to a gene: 10. The CDR3 protein is CASSVDGSGGPGTDTQYF. DNA of the CDR3: TGTGCCAGCAGCGTAGACGGTAGCGGGGGGCCAGGGACAGATACGCAGTATTTT.

The V gene is TRBV6-1, the J gene TRBJ1-6; no definite D call. V was cut by 6 bases and J by 10 bases, with 16 bases left in between. CDR1 MNHNS and CDR2 SASEGT come from the germline V gene. CDR3 length: 14 amino acids. The CDR3 sequence is CASRGGSGSSPLHF. In DNA form, the CDR3 reads TGTGCCAGCAGGGGCGGCTCCGGAAGCTCACCCCTCCACTTT.

The chain couples TRBV19 to TRBJ2-1; TRBD2 aligns across 13 bases. Per the germline V gene, CDR1 is LNHDA and CDR2 is SQIVND (reference sequence). The CDR3 totals 18 residues. The V segment lost 7 bases and the J segment 3 bases; nucleotides outside the gene matches: 12. The CDR3 region has the DNA TGTGCCAGTAAGTGGTCGGGACTAGCGGGACCTGGCTACAATGAGCAGTTCTTC. Its protein is CASKWSGLAGPGYNEQFF.

The table lists this clone with a count of one. The chain couples TRBV4-2 to TRBJ2-3, with TRBD2 matching 13 bases. The V segment lost 2 bases and the J segment 0 bases; nucleotides outside the gene matches: 2. The CDR3 loop spans 17 amino acids. Germline CDR1 LGHNA, CDR2 YNFKEQ. The DNA of the CDR3 is TGTGCCAGCAGCCAACAGGGACTAGCGGGAAGCACAGATACGCAGTATTTT. This translates into CASSQQGLAGSTDTQYF.

The genes are TRBV30 and TRBJ2-1, with 9 bases identical to TRBD2. After removal of 3 bases from V and 4 bases from J, the junction contained 10 bases not matched to a gene. In germline, CDR1 is GTSNPN, CDR2 SVGIG (reference sequence). The CDR3 runs to 16 residues. The CDR3 loop reads CAWRDPVAGDYNEQFF. CDR3 nucleotides: TGTGCCTGGAGGGACCCCGTAGCGGGAGATTACAATGAGCAGTTCTTC.

V is TRBV28 and J is TRBJ2-5; D is perhaps TRBD1 or TRBD2 (5 bases each). The germline V gene has CDR1 MDHEN and CDR2 SYDVKM. Trimming shortened V by 3 bases and J by 5 bases, and 16 bases separated the two germline ends. The CDR3 extends over 15 amino acids. CDR3 residues: CASSFVSPGRETQYF. The CDR3 nucleotides read TGTGCCAGCAGTTTCGTATCTCCGGGACGGGAGACCCAGTACTTC.

This clone was counted only a few times. This chain links TRBV6-1 with TRBJ1-2; 8 bases line up with TRBD1. The germline gives CDR1 MNHNS, CDR2 SASEGT. This CDR3 spans 19 amino acids. With V trimmed by 4 bases and J by 4 bases, 20 bases remained unmatched. CDR3 amino acids: CASSATGARGPSLGYGYTF. The CDR3 region has the DNA TGTGCCAGCAGTGCGACAGGGGCGAGAGGGCCGTCGTTGGGCTATGGCTACACCTTC.

The V and J genes are TRBV6-1 and TRBJ1-1, with a tentative D call TRBD1 (5 bases). The CDR3 is 18 residues long. Germline loops: CDR1 MNHNS, CDR2 SASEGT. Trimming took 3 bases from V and 0 from J, leaving 20 bases between them. CDR3: CASSDTRVGLRVNTEAFF. DNA for the CDR3: TGTGCCAGCAGTGACACCAGGGTAGGTCTCCGGGTGAACACTGAAGCTTTCTTT.

This chain joins TRBV7-6 and TRBJ1-3; D not certain. Per germline, CDR1 SGHVS and CDR2 FNYEAQ. The CDR3 is 16 amino acids. V lost 6 bases and J lost 4, with 19 bases in between. CDR3 in DNA: TGTGCCAGCAGTAAGAAGGGCCTGGTGATAGGAAACACCATATATTTT. It codes for CASSKKGLVIGNTIYF.

The chain has TRBV18 and TRBJ2-6; no firm D call. Trimming removed 4 bases from V and 0 bases from J, with 13 bases in between. CDR1 is KGHSH, CDR2 LQKENI, per germline. This CDR3 spans 17 amino acids. CDR3 DNA: TGTGCCAGCTCACTCCTGGGCCTTAGCTCTGGGGCCAACGTCCTGACTTTC. Amino acid sequence: CASSLLGLSSGANVLTF. Using reference TRBV18 and TRBJ2-6 for the parts outside the CDR3, the full variable domain is NAGVMQNPRHLVRRRGQEARLRCSPMKGHSHVYWYRQLPEEGLKFMVYLQKENIIDESGMPKERFSAEFPKEGPSILRIQQVVRGDSAAYFCASSLLGLSSGANVLTFGAGSRLTVL.

This CDR3 is CASSVFDEQYF. CDR3 bases: TGTGCCAGCAGTGTTTTTGACGAGCAGTACTTC. This chain joins TRBV2 and TRBJ2-7; D is undetermined. The germline V and J ends were trimmed by 4 bases and 5 bases, with 6 bases remaining between them. The CDR3 runs 11 residues. Germline assignment: CDR1 SNHLY and CDR2 FYNNEI.

This CDR3 is CASKRQERGTGELFF. CDR3 bases: TGTGCCAGCAAAAGACAGGAACGGGGCACCGGGGAGCTGTTTTTT. The chain joins TRBV28 to TRBJ2-2; D possibly corresponds to TRBD1 (6 bases). This CDR3 comprises 15 residues. V lost 7 bases and J 4 bases, leaving 16 bases between the germline ends. CDR1 and CDR2 (germline): MDHEN, SYDVKM.

The chain links TRBV5-1 to TRBJ2-5; 10 bases align to TRBD2. Germline lookup yields CDR1 SGHRS and CDR2 YFSETQ. V lost 4 bases and J lost 1; bases outside the gene matches: 7. CDR3 length equals 16 residues. The CDR3 DNA is TGCGCCAGCAGCCGTACGGTAGCGGGGGGCCAAGAGACCCAGTACTTC. As protein: CASSRTVAGGQETQYF.

This sequence joins TRBV5-1 and TRBJ1-1; 9 nucleotides line up with TRBD1. CDR1 SGHRS and CDR2 YFSETQ come from the germline V gene. The CDR3 is made up of 14 amino acids. The V gene end was trimmed by 7 bases and the J gene end by 5 bases; junction bases not matched to a gene: 9. CDR3 sequence: CASSPRQGETEAFF. CDR3 DNA sequence: TGCGCCAGCTCTCCACGACAGGGGGAAACTGAAGCTTTCTTT.

This chain uses TRBV19 with TRBJ2-1; 7 bases align to TRBD2. V lost 1 base, J lost 7 bases, and 4 bases stayed unmatched. The CDR3 consists of 14 residues. Per germline, CDR1 LNHDA and CDR2 SQIVND (reference sequence). Written as DNA, the CDR3 is TGTGCCAGTAGTATAGGCGGGAGTAGAAATGAGCAGTTCTTC. Translating it yields CASSIGGSRNEQFF.

This chain connects TRBV6-5 to TRBJ1-1, with TRBD1 as a possible D gene (5 bases). The CDR3 runs to 13 residues. Trimming pared 6 bases from V and 7 bases from J, leaving 15 bases between. Germline lookup yields CDR1 MNHEY and CDR2 SVGAGI. CDR3 coding DNA: TGTGCCAGCAGCCTGCGGGACGACAGTGAAGCTTTCTTT. Its protein is CASSLRDDSEAFF.

The gene calls are TRBV5-4 and TRBJ1-2; a possible D gene is TRBD1 (5 bases). V lost 3 bases and J lost 3, with 12 bases in between. The CDR3 has 14 amino acids. Per germline, CDR1 SGHNT and CDR2 YYREEE (reference sequence). The CDR3 region is CASSSAQGDYGYTF. CDR3 sequence (DNA): TGTGCCAGCAGCTCCGCTCAGGGAGACTATGGCTACACCTTC.

The chain links TRBV20-1 to TRBJ2-1; the D call may be TRBD1 or TRBD2 (5 bases each). The CDR3 loop spans 11 amino acids. The germline V and J ends were trimmed by 5 bases and 10 bases, with 12 bases remaining between them. The germline V gene has CDR1 DFQATT and CDR2 SNEGSKA (reference sequence). CDR3 coding DNA: TGCAGTGCTTTGGGGGACGGAGAGCAGTTCTTC. It specifies CSALGDGEQFF.

In this sample, this clone turned up once. The V gene is TRBV4-3, the J gene TRBJ2-7; D perhaps matches TRBD1 (5 bases). CDR3 length: 15 amino acids. Germline CDR1 and CDR2: LGHNA and YSLEER. V was clipped by 1 base and J by 2 bases, with 12 bases between them. The CDR3 is CASSQVAGSTYEQYF. CDR3 sequence (DNA): TGCGCCAGCAGCCAAGTAGCAGGGTCAACCTACGAGCAGTACTTC.

The chain recombines TRBV18 with TRBJ1-1; 12 positions match TRBD1. In germline, CDR1 is KGHSH, CDR2 LQKENI. Unmatched junction bases numbered 14, after V lost 3 bases and J lost 6 bases. The CDR3 totals 18 residues. The CDR3 loop reads CASSPITPGTGGHAEAFF. As DNA, the CDR3 is TGTGCCAGCTCACCGATAACACCAGGGACAGGGGGCCACGCTGAAGCTTTCTTT.

The rearrangement joins TRBV6-1 to TRBJ2-3; tentatively, D is TRBD1 (5 bases). This CDR3 is 15 amino acids long. Deletions cut 4 bases from V and 6 bases from J, with 17 bases between. The germline V gene has CDR1 MNHNS and CDR2 SASEGT. The CDR3 protein is CASSGHRPSVDTQYF. CDR3 DNA sequence: TGTGCCAGCAGTGGCCACAGGCCCAGTGTGGATACGCAGTATTTT.

The chain uses TRBV6-5 and TRBJ1-4, with TRBD1 identical over 8 bases. The CDR3 is made up of 15 amino acids. Germline values: CDR1 MNHEY, CDR2 SVGAGI. J was trimmed by 5 bases and V by 6 bases; bases with no gene match: 8. CDR3 in DNA: TGTGCCAGCAGCTACGGGACAGGCTGGAATGAAAAACTGTTTTTT. Amino acids: CASSYGTGWNEKLFF.

V gene TRBV11-2 combines with J gene TRBJ1-1; 7 bases fit TRBD1. The germline V gene has CDR1 SGHAT and CDR2 FQNNGV. The CDR3 contains 15 residues. Unmatched junction bases numbered 9, after V lost 4 bases and J lost 4 bases. DNA for the CDR3: TGTGCCAGCAGCTCAAGACAGGGAGTAGGCACTGAAGCTTTCTTT. Translated: CASSSRQGVGTEAFF.

This chain links TRBV6-5 with TRBJ2-5; D perhaps matches TRBD2 (7 bases). Germline-derived CDR1 and CDR2 are MNHEY and SVGAGI. The CDR3 runs to 15 residues. V shed 6 bases and J shed 2 bases, with 16 bases lying between them. In DNA form, the CDR3 reads TGTGCCAGCAGCCGGGGGGCTAGGTGGCAAGAGACCCAGTACTTC. Its protein product is CASSRGARWQETQYF.

The chain uses TRBV30 and TRBJ2-2, with D possibly being TRBD2 (5 bases). The V gene lost 5 bases and the J gene lost 1 base, with 14 bases spanning the gap. Germline V gives CDR1 GTSNPN, CDR2 SVGIG (reference sequence). The CDR3 spans 15 residues. This CDR3 reads CAWLAGEGNTGELFF. CDR3 coding DNA: TGTGCCTGGTTGGCTGGAGAGGGGAACACCGGGGAGCTGTTTTTT.

There are a few counts of this clone. This chain uses TRBV18 with TRBJ2-7; TRBD2 is a possible D gene (5 bases). This CDR3 is built from 13 residues. With 4 bases removed from V and 7 bases from J, the gap between germline ends came to 14 bases. Germline values: CDR1 KGHSH, CDR2 LQKENI. CDR3 loop: CASSRPDGGEQYF. The CDR3 bases are TGTGCCAGCTCACGACCGGACGGCGGGGAGCAGTACTTC.

The rearrangement joins TRBV27 to TRBJ2-7, with TRBD2 as a possible D gene (6 bases). The CDR3 has 13 residues. V lost 1 base to trimming and J lost 3 bases, with 7 bases between them. CDR1 is MNHEY and CDR2 is SMNVEV in the germline V gene (reference sequence). CDR3 protein: CASSLLGGYEQYF. The CDR3 coding sequence is TGTGCCAGCAGTTTATTGGGGGGCTACGAGCAGTACTTC.

The V and J genes are TRBV19 and TRBJ1-5, with TRBD1 matching 7 bases. V lost 4 bases, J lost 6 bases, and 9 bases stayed unmatched. The CDR3 contains 15 residues. The germline gives CDR1 LNHDA, CDR2 SQIVND (reference sequence). CDR3 residues: CASSKGGGRGQPQHF. The CDR3 DNA reads TGTGCCAGTAGTAAAGGAGGGGGCAGGGGTCAGCCCCAGCATTTT.